Shown below are 7 T cell receptor beta chains from a single sample sequenced in a study of OX40 agonist ivuxolimab in advanced cancers. Library creation used the immunoSEQ multiplex PCR assay. Sourced from immuneACCESS, this table was stored by TCRdb with only in-frame sequences that have V and J called. A share of the clones is absent; for the studies checked, an unresolved V gene accounts for under half, and the remainder has no known explanation. This sample gives fewer than 110,000 clones in total; 85% to 95% of them show up just once. The ten largest clones represent 1% to 1.5% of the sample. The source was CD4+ or CD8+ T cells sorted from blood, collected in a trial of the OX40 agonist ivuxolimab. The receptors shown here come from an adult with an advanced solid tumor such as melanoma, head and neck, liver or kidney cancer.

The chain uses TRBV28 and TRBJ1-1; D gene ambiguous. The V end was cut by 3 bases, the J end by 8 bases, with 13 bases between. This CDR3 comprises 13 residues. Looked up from germline, CDR1 is MDHEN and CDR2 is SYDVKM. The CDR3 loop is CASSLRSGREAFF. The CDR3, as DNA: TGTGCCAGCAGTTTGAGGAGTGGGCGGGAAGCTTTCTTT.

The J gene is TRBJ1-5, the V gene TRBV19; 7 bases are a match to TRBD1. CDR1 and CDR2 (germline): LNHDA, SQIVND (reference sequence). V trimming: 3 bases; J trimming: 7 bases; junction bases outside the gene matches: 6. The CDR3 extends over 14 amino acids. Written as DNA, the CDR3 is TGTGCCAGTAGTATTTTCCAGGGACAGCAGCCCCAGCATTTT. Protein: CASSIFQGQQPQHF.

The chain carries TRBV15 and TRBJ2-1, with 10 bases identical to TRBD2. This CDR3 region has 14 residues. Germline values: CDR1 LNHNV, CDR2 YYDKDF (reference sequence). Trimming took 1 base from V and 10 from J; bases not matched to a gene: 4. CDR3 sequence (DNA): TGTGCCACCAGCAGAGTCGGACTAGCGGACGAGCAGTTCTTC. It encodes CATSRVGLADEQFF.

This chain links TRBV30 with TRBJ2-7; D possibly corresponds to TRBD2 (5 bases). The length of the CDR3 is 15 residues. V gave up 0 bases and J gave up 0 bases, with 12 bases separating them. Germline V gene data show CDR1 as GTSNPN and CDR2 as SVGIG (reference sequence). CDR3 bases: TGTGCCTGGAGTGTATTGAGGGCCCGCTCCTACGAGCAGTACTTC. Encoded protein: CAWSVLRARSYEQYF.

This chain connects TRBV30 to TRBJ2-1, with D perhaps assigned TRBD1 or TRBD2 (5 bases each). V gave up 3 bases and J gave up 1 base, with 16 bases separating them. Germline V gene data show CDR1 as GTSNPN and CDR2 as SVGIG (reference sequence). This CDR3 has 16 amino acids. The CDR3 loop is CAWRDPGTVSYNEQFF. The CDR3 DNA reads as TGTGCCTGGAGGGACCCGGGGACGGTTTCCTACAATGAGCAGTTCTTC.

V is TRBV6-6 and J is TRBJ2-7; no reliable D call. The germline gives CDR1 MNHNY, CDR2 SVGAGI (reference sequence). The CDR3 spans 13 residues. V lost 6 bases and J lost 3, with 12 bases in between. The CDR3 region is CASSKPPGYEQYF. For the CDR3, the DNA is TGTGCCAGCAGCAAGCCACCCGGCTACGAGCAGTACTTC.

The J gene is TRBJ2-1, the V gene TRBV30, with unresolved D. V lost 5 bases and J 3 bases, leaving 5 bases between the germline ends. There are 11 residues in the CDR3. Germline V gene sequence: CDR1 GTSNPN, CDR2 SVGIG (reference sequence). This CDR3 is CAWASYNEQFF. In DNA, the CDR3 is TGTGCCTGGGCTAGCTACAATGAGCAGTTCTTC.